The next 20 T cell receptor beta chains were all read from a single sample in a study of blood T cell repertoires in COVID-19. Only in-frame clones appear in the TCRdb table, and some are missing; sequencing was by immunoSEQ multiplex PCR. The data contain about 280,000 clones, approximately 90% of them singletons. Material for sequencing was PBMCs or T cells enriched from blood (not recorded which). These receptors all come from a woman in her sixties or seventies in a cohort exposed to, infected with or recovered from COVID-19 (not recorded which).

This clone was counted a single time. This chain connects TRBV19 to TRBJ2-3; TRBD2 might be the D (5 bases). CDR3 size: 15 residues. The V and J ends lost 5 bases and 2 bases respectively, with 14 bases between them. CDR1 LNHDA and CDR2 SQIVND come from the germline V gene (reference sequence). This chain's CDR3 is CASSLTDFNTDTQYF. The CDR3 nucleotides are TGTGCCAGTAGTCTTACGGACTTTAACACAGATACGCAGTATTTT.

The rearrangement links TRBV11-3 to TRBJ2-1; D is unclear. The CDR3 extends over 14 amino acids. V was shortened by 3 bases and J by 4 bases, with 10 bases between the two germline ends. Germline V CDR1 and CDR2: SGHNT, YENEEA. This CDR3 reads CASSFGEYYNEQFF. The DNA for the CDR3 is TGTGCCAGCAGCTTCGGAGAATATTACAATGAGCAGTTCTTC.

The chain carries TRBV28 and TRBJ2-7, with D possibly TRBD2 on 6 matching bases. V was trimmed by 8 bases and J by 7 bases, leaving 21 bases between them. CDR1 is MDHEN, CDR2 SYDVKM, per germline. The CDR3 totals 14 residues. This chain's CDR3 is CASFSGTSLWEQYF. CDR3 in DNA: TGTGCCAGCTTTTCCGGGACTTCCCTGTGGGAGCAGTACTTC.

The chain links TRBV19 to TRBJ2-1; possible D gene TRBD2, 6 bases. The CDR3 is 14 amino acids. Germline values: CDR1 LNHDA, CDR2 SQIVND (reference sequence). V dropped 10 bases and J dropped 0 bases, with 13 bases sitting between them. Written as DNA, the CDR3 is TGTGCCACCGCGGGGATGCTCTCCTACAATGAGCAGTTCTTC. This gives the protein CATAGMLSYNEQFF.

The chain carries TRBV5-5 and TRBJ2-1; D is perhaps TRBD1 (5 bases). Germline values: CDR1 SGHKS, CDR2 YYEKEE (reference sequence). V was clipped by 4 bases and J by 2 bases, with 13 bases between them. This CDR3 has 15 amino acids. The CDR3 loop is CASSPRAGAYNEQFF. The CDR3 bases are TGTGCCAGCAGCCCCAGGGCTGGGGCCTACAATGAGCAGTTCTTC. The full variable domain, with the rest looked up from reference TRBV5-5 and TRBJ2-1, is DAGVTQSPTHLIKTRGQQVTLRCSPISGHKSVSWYQQVLGQGPQFIFQYYEKEERGRGNFPDRFSARQFPNYSSELNVNALLLGDSALYLCASSPRAGAYNEQFFGPGTRLTVL.

This clone was observed a few times. The V call is TRBV27, the J call TRBJ2-2, with TRBD1 matching over 8 bases. CDR1 is MNHEY, CDR2 SMNVEV, per germline (reference sequence). Unmatched junction bases numbered 9, after V lost 8 bases and J lost 1 base. The CDR3 is 16 residues long. The chain's CDR3 is CASARTGSLNTGELFF. In DNA, the CDR3 is TGTGCCAGCGCCCGGACAGGGTCCCTGAACACCGGGGAGCTGTTTTTT.

This chain connects TRBV28 to TRBJ1-2; D may be TRBD1 (6 bases). Germline V gives CDR1 MDHEN, CDR2 SYDVKM. CDR3 length: 13 residues. The V end was cut by 4 bases, the J end by 4 bases, with 10 bases between. CDR3 residues: CASSSGAGYGYTF. The CDR3 DNA reads TGTGCCAGCAGTTCAGGGGCAGGCTATGGCTACACCTTC.

This clone was detected only a few times. The chain carries TRBV7-9 and TRBJ2-1, with 11 bases matching TRBD2. Germline CDR1 reads SEHNR; CDR2 reads FQNEAQ (reference sequence). The trim removed 7 bases at V and 14 bases at J, leaving 10 bases unmatched. CDR3 length: 13 residues. The CDR3 nucleotides are TGTGCCAGCACCGGACTAGCGGGTGGCGGAGAGTTCTTC. Protein sequence: CASTGLAGGGEFF.

The V gene is TRBV4-3, the J gene TRBJ1-4; D is perhaps TRBD1 (5 bases). This CDR3 has 15 amino acids. CDR1 is LGHNA, CDR2 YSLEER, per germline. Trimming shortened V by 0 bases and J by 6 bases, and 11 bases separated the two germline ends. The CDR3, as DNA: TGCGCCAGCAGCCAAGACAGGACAACCTATGAAAAACTGTTTTTT. Protein sequence: CASSQDRTTYEKLFF.

The gene calls are TRBV29-1 and TRBJ1-1; 9 nucleotides line up with TRBD1. The CDR3 is 15 residues long. Germline-derived CDR1 and CDR2 are SQVTM and ANQGSEA. With V trimmed by 4 bases and J by 2 bases, 8 bases remained unmatched. This CDR3 reads CSVATPGQGNTEAFF. CDR3 sequence (DNA): TGCAGCGTTGCCACCCCGGGACAGGGTAACACTGAAGCTTTCTTT.

V and J are TRBV27 and TRBJ2-1; 14 positions agree with TRBD2. Germline values: CDR1 MNHEY, CDR2 SMNVEV (reference sequence). There are 16 residues in the CDR3. With 8 bases clipped from V and 8 bases from J, the junction kept 11 bases outside the gene matches. CDR3 in DNA: TGTGCCAGCTCTACCCAGGGGACTAGCGGGAGTTATGAGCAGTTCTTC. Residues: CASSTQGTSGSYEQFF.

The rearrangement links TRBV10-3 to TRBJ2-1; a weak D match, TRBD2 (7 bases). The V gene's germline CDR1 is ENHRY and CDR2 SYGVKD. The V end was cut by 2 bases, the J end by 9 bases, with 17 bases between. The CDR3 covers 15 residues. CDR3 sequence: CAISERERGEGEQFF. Here the CDR3 DNA reads TGTGCCATCAGTGAGCGGGAGAGGGGGGAGGGTGAGCAGTTCTTC.

V usage is TRBV19 and J usage is TRBJ2-7; D is uncertain. Trimming took off 5 bases at V and 2 bases at J, with 13 bases between the two ends. The CDR3 covers 14 residues. Germline V gene sequence: CDR1 LNHDA, CDR2 SQIVND (reference sequence). CDR3 sequence: CASSAPRSPYEQYF. The CDR3 bases are TGTGCCAGTAGTGCCCCTAGATCCCCCTACGAGCAGTACTTC.

The gene calls are TRBV5-4 and TRBJ1-2, with D uncertain. V was trimmed by 4 bases and J by 8 bases, leaving 24 bases between them. Per the germline V gene, CDR1 is SGHNT and CDR2 is YYREEE (reference sequence). This CDR3 region has 16 residues. CDR3 region: CASSVSGGRVGRGYTF. Here the CDR3 DNA reads TGTGCCAGCAGCGTGTCGGGAGGGAGGGTAGGTCGAGGCTACACCTTC.

This clone was seen a single time. The chain couples TRBV7-2 to TRBJ2-5, with 7 nucleotides matching TRBD1. V trimming: 6 bases; J trimming: 2 bases; junction bases outside the gene matches: 3. This CDR3 has 13 residues. Germline V CDR1 and CDR2: SGHTA, FQGNSA. The CDR3 DNA is TGTGCCAGCAGTCGGGACAGTCAAGAGACCCAGTACTTC. This gives the protein CASSRDSQETQYF.

The rearrangement joins TRBV7-3 to TRBJ1-2; no clear D. Germline CDR1 is SGHTA and CDR2 is FQGTGA. V was shortened by 4 bases and J by 4 bases, with 10 bases between the two germline ends. The CDR3 sequence is 13 residues long. CDR3 sequence reads: CASSSDFGYGYTF. The CDR3 bases are TGTGCCAGCAGCTCGGACTTTGGCTATGGCTACACCTTC.

The chain recombines TRBV30 with TRBJ1-2; perhaps TRBD1 as D (5 bases). The CDR3 sequence is 14 residues long. Looked up from germline, CDR1 is GTSNPN and CDR2 is SVGIG (reference sequence). Trimming cost V 3 bases and J 0 bases, with 11 bases left between them. CDR3 sequence: CAWRGGISNYGYTF. The CDR3 DNA reads TGTGCCTGGAGGGGGGGGATTTCTAACTATGGCTACACCTTC. The full variable domain, rest sourced from reference TRBV30 and TRBJ1-2, is SQTIHQWPATLVQPVGSPLSLECTVEGTSNPNLYWYRQAAGRGLQLLFYSVGIGQISSEVPQNLSASRPQDRQFILSSKKLLLSDSGFYLCAWRGGISNYGYTFGSGTRLTVV.

This clone was found once. This chain links TRBV28 with TRBJ1-2; the D gene is possibly TRBD1 (6 bases). Per the germline V gene, CDR1 is MDHEN and CDR2 is SYDVKM. The CDR3 sequence is 12 residues long. Trimming cost V 6 bases and J 8 bases, with 13 bases left between them. CDR3 coding DNA: TGTGCCAGCAGCCTGAGCAGGGGCGGCTACACCTTC. Translated: CASSLSRGGYTF.

V is TRBV6-5 and J is TRBJ2-2, with TRBD1 matching over 7 bases. The CDR3 contains 13 residues. V shed 10 bases and J 3 bases; nucleotides not matched to a gene: 5. The germline V gene encodes CDR1 MNHEY and CDR2 SVGAGI. In nucleotides, the CDR3 is TGTGCCATGGACAGGCTAGACACCGGGGAGCTGTTTTTT. Protein: CAMDRLDTGELFF.

In this sample, this clone turned up once. J is TRBJ2-1 and V is TRBV7-2, with TRBD2 identical over 7 bases. The trim removed 5 bases at V and 5 bases at J, leaving 9 bases unmatched. Per the germline V gene, CDR1 is SGHTA and CDR2 is FQGNSA. The CDR3 runs to 15 residues. The CDR3 sequence is CASSPRGRIHNEQFF. In DNA form, the CDR3 reads TGTGCCAGCAGCCCTCGCGGGAGAATACACAATGAGCAGTTCTTC.